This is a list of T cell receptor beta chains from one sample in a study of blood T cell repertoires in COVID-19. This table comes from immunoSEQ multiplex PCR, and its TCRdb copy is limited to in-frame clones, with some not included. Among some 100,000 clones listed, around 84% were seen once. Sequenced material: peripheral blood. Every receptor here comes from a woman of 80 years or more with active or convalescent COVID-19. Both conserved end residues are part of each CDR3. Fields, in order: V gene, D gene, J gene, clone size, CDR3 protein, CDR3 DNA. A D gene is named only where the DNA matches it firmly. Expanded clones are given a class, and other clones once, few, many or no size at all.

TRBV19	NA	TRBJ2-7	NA	CASSIGGMAGDIYEQYF	TGTGCCAGTAGTATCGGGGGGATGGCAGGGGACATCTACGAGCAGTACTTC
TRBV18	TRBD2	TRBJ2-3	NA	CASSSTGLAGITDTQYF	TGTGCCAGCTCATCAACCGGACTAGCGGGAATAACAGATACGCAGTATTTT
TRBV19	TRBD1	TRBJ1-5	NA	CASSGPRTGSNQPQHF	TGTGCCAGTAGTGGCCCTCGGACAGGGAGCAATCAGCCCCAGCATTTT
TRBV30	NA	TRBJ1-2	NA	CAWMVGAYGYTF	TGTGCCTGGATGGTAGGGGCGTATGGCTACACCTTC
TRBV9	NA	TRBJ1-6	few	CASSVESRGPHNSPLHF	TGTGCCAGCAGCGTAGAATCGCGGGGGCCGCATAATTCACCCCTCCACTTT
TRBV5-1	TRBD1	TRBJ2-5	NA	CASRGDRESETQYF	TGCGCCAGCAGGGGGGACAGGGAGTCCGAGACCCAGTACTTC
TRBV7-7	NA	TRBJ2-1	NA	CASSLGAVLSSYNEQFF	TGTGCTAGCAGCTTAGGGGCTGTTTTGAGCTCCTACAATGAGCAGTTCTTC
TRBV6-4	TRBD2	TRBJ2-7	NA	CASSDVAGGPYEQYF	TGTGCCAGCAGTGACGTGGCGGGAGGGCCCTACGAGCAGTACTTC
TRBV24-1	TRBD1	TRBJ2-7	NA	CATSDSATGNRGPHEQYF	TGTGCCACCAGTGATTCAGCAACCGGGAACAGGGGGCCCCACGAGCAGTACTTC
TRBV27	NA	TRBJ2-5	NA	CASSLVQGPLQTQYF	TGTGCCAGCAGTTTAGTCCAGGGCCCCTTGCAGACCCAGTACTTC
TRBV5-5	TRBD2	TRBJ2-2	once	CASSSRDYPNTGELFF	TGTGCCAGCAGCAGCCGGGACTACCCGAACACCGGGGAGCTGTTTTTT